This entry is about one TCR beta chain. Original handling: Nucleated cell number was recorded as an estimate derived from reference gene primer amplification. The protocol was immunoSEQ multiplex PCR, while the TCRdb copy is restricted to in-frame clones and leaves out a portion. The V and J calls and the clone size are those of that table, but D and trimming were determined from the DNA. The sample contains over 200,000 clones, about 88% of which appear only once. These data are taken from a study of blood T cell repertoires in COVID-19. On the study more broadly: Acute and convalescent COVID-19 specimens originated in the United States, Italy and Spain.

V was trimmed by 4 bases and J by 6 bases, leaving 18 bases between them. The CDR3 is made up of 16 amino acids. The germline gives CDR1 MNHNS, CDR2 SASEGT. Sample: peripheral blood. The rearrangement joins TRBV6-1 to TRBJ1-4, with no clear D. The sequence derives from a woman aged 60 to 75 with acute or convalescent COVID-19. The CDR3 loop is CASSAQWAMTHEKLFF. The CDR3 DNA follows: TGTGCCAGCAGTGCGCAGTGGGCGATGACCCATGAAAAACTGTTTTTT.